This TCR beta chain was recorded in a study of a mutant IDH1 vaccine in newly diagnosed glioma. Overall study context: Of the patients given treatment, roughly 62% were male and 37.5% were female, and a mean age of around 41 years was recorded. Former treatment meant radiotherapy, temozolomide, or both; the majority had gotten both.

General study results and limits: Most patients, 93.3%, showed vaccine-induced immune responses. Pseudoprogression showed no apparent link to changes in top peripheral T cell clonotypes.

Regarding time point: week 47, end of study. Doses consisted of 300 ug of mutant IDH1 20-mer peptide each, paired with topical imiquimod. Concerning this clone itself: Its antigen is as yet unknown.

Some clones are missing from TCRdb's copy, which holds only in-frame ones; the method was immunoSEQ multiplex PCR. Here the sample spans tens of thousands of clones, 65% being singletons. This CDR3 region has 14 residues. Germline V gives CDR1 SNHLY, CDR2 FYNNEI. Losses at the gene ends were 7 bases for V and 8 bases for J; bases not matched to a gene: 8. The source was peripheral blood mononuclear cells (PBMCs), collected from a glioma patient whose treatment included an IDH1 peptide vaccine. The sequence was obtained from a man in his forties with glioma. Some clones in this sample may be carry-over from other donors' samples. This sequence joins TRBV2 and TRBJ1-2; TRBD1 matches 12 bases. CDR3 bases: TGTGCCAGCACGGGACAGGGGGCATTTGAAGGCTACACCTTC. This translates into CASTGQGAFEGYTF.